A selection of T cell receptor beta chains follows, all from one sample in a study of T cells in Graves' hyperthyroidism and ophthalmopathy. TCRdb fed the multiplex PCR reads into MiXCR, producing one record per CDR3 protein. This table holds around 350,000 distinct CDR3 sequences, more than 20% found once. Sequencing used blood. Source of these receptors: a man in his fifties with Graves' hyperthyroidism. Both conserved end residues are part of each CDR3. Fields, in order: V gene, clone size, J gene, D gene, CDR3 DNA, CDR3 protein. A D gene is named only where the DNA matches it firmly. Some rows mark clone size as missing; the rest say once, few, many or name a class of expanded clone.

TRBV27	-	TRBJ1-1	-	TGTGCCAGCAAATGGTCGGGGGGGAACACTGAAGCTTTCTTT	CASKWSGGNTEAFF
TRBV18	few	TRBJ1-6	-	TGTGCCAGCTCAAACAGGGATAATTCACCCCTCCACTTT	CASSNRDNSPLHF
TRBV6-1	many	TRBJ2-4	TRBD1	TGTGCCAGCAGTGAAGCAGGACAGGGAGAGGCCAAAAACATTCAGTACTTC	CASSEAGQGEAKNIQYF
TRBV11-1	many	TRBJ2-1	-	TGTGCCAGCAGCCTGACTAGGGGTGAGCAGTTCTTC	CASSLTRGEQFF
TRBV30	-	TRBJ2-5	-	TGTGCCTGGAGTGTATCGGAAGGGACCCAGTACTTC	CAWSVSEGTQYF
TRBV2	-	TRBJ2-7	-	TGTGCCAGCAGTACCGGGACTCCGACCTACGAGCAGTACTTC	CASSTGTPTYEQYF
TRBV6-1	-	TRBJ2-3	-	TGTGCCAGCAGGCCCAAGGACGGGACAGATACGCAGTATTTT	CASRPKDGTDTQYF
TRBV30	-	TRBJ2-1	TRBD1	TGTGCCTGGAGTGTGGGACAGGGGGATGAGCAGTTCTTC	CAWSVGQGDEQFF
TRBV11-2	many	TRBJ2-3	-	TGTGCCAGCAGCTTAGGCAACACCTCCGGACTCACAGATACGCAGTATTTT	CASSLGNTSGLTDTQYF
TRBV7-9	many	TRBJ1-2	-	TGTGCCAGCAGCTTATTGGATGGGGGTAACTATGGCTACACCTTC	CASSLLDGGNYGYTF
TRBV29-1	-	TRBJ2-7	TRBD1	TGCAGCGTTGAACAGGGGGCCTCCTACGAGCAGTACTTC	CSVEQGASYEQYF
TRBV4-1	-	TRBJ2-2	TRBD1	TGCGCCAGCAGCCAAGGGGGACAGGGCCCCAACACCGGGGAGCTGTTTTTT	CASSQGGQGPNTGELFF
TRBV20-1	once	TRBJ1-6	-	TGCAGTGCCGCCCAGGGCGGGAATTCACCCCTCCACTTT	CSAAQGGNSPLHF
TRBV10-3	-	TRBJ1-1	-	TGTGCCATCAGGGACATGAACACTGAAGCTTTCTTT	CAIRDMNTEAFF
TRBV6-1	-	TRBJ2-6	-	TGTGCCAGCAGTGAAGCGGCCAGGACTAGGGCCAACGTCCTGACTTTC	CASSEAARTRANVLTF
TRBV12-5	few	TRBJ2-7	-	TGTGCTAGTGGTTTGGTAGGGTCGCTCGAGCAGTACTTC	CASGLVGSLEQYF
TRBV7-9	few	TRBJ2-7	TRBD2	TGTGCCAGCAGCTGGGAGGGCGGTACCTACGAGCAGTACTTC	CASSWEGGTYEQYF
TRBV7-6	many	TRBJ2-1	TRBD2	TGTGCCAGCAGCTCCGGACTAGCGGGAGCGGATGAGCAGTTCTTC	CASSSGLAGADEQFF
TRBV13	few	TRBJ2-2	-	TGTGCCAGCAGACAACTTGGTCCTAACGGGGAGCTGTTTTTT	CASRQLGPNGELFF
TRBV29-1	-	TRBJ2-5	TRBD1	TGCAGCGCCAGACAGGGGGCGGAGACCCAGTACTTC	CSARQGAETQYF
TRBV15	-	TRBJ2-7	-	TGTGCCACCAGTACGGACGAGCAGTACTTC	CATSTDEQYF
TRBV12-3/TRBV12-4	few	TRBJ1-1	-	TGTGCCAGCAGTTTAGCCGGCGGGACCACTGAAGCTTTCTTT	CASSLAGGTTEAFF
TRBV7-9	-	TRBJ2-7	TRBD2	TGTGCCAGCAGCGCGACTAGCGGGAGAATCTACGAGCAGTACTTC	CASSATSGRIYEQYF
TRBV24-1	-	TRBJ2-2	-	TGTGCCACCAGTGAAAACACCGGGGAGCTGTTTTTT	CATSENTGELFF
TRBV3-1	-	TRBJ1-2	TRBD1	TGTGCCAGCAGCCGGACAGGGGGTACGGGCTACACCTTC	CASSRTGGTGYTF
TRBV6-1	-	TRBJ1-1	-	TGTGCCAGCAGTCCGAGGGACATGAACACTGAAGCTTTCTTT	CASSPRDMNTEAFF
TRBV19	-	TRBJ1-1	-	TGTGCCAGTGTGGCCGCAGGGTTGGGCACTGAAGCTTTCTTT	CASVAAGLGTEAFF
TRBV11-2	many	TRBJ2-1	TRBD2	TGTGCCAGCAGCCCCCGACCCGGGACTAGCGGGACCTACAATGAGCAGTTCTTC	CASSPRPGTSGTYNEQFF